Detailed here is one TCR beta chain. The antigen is undetermined. The data stem from a study of memory CD4+ T cells and cytomegalovirus serostatus. General study results and limits: Of 150 to 200 reported CMV TCRbeta sequences, about 70 were found in memory CD4+ repertoires.

As handled by the study authors: After removing out-of-frame reads, 2 million to 2.5 million distinct TCRbeta sequences remained. The repertoire was sequenced with immunoSEQ multiplex PCR; TCRdb's copy has only in-frame clones and lacks some. V, J and clone size are those of that table, while D and trimming were read from the DNA. This sample has 75,000 to 95,000 clones, with roughly 80% found just once. The sort gate was single viable CD3+CD4+CD8-CD45RO+ cells for memory CD4+ T cells. The J segment lost 1 base and the V segment lost 5 bases, leaving 4 bases of the junction unmatched. This CDR3 is built from 14 residues. The germline V gene encodes CDR1 SGHAT and CDR2 FQNNGV.

The sequence was collected from an adult in good health and CMV-seronegative. The rearrangement uses TRBV11-2 and TRBJ1-1, with 7 bases matching TRBD1. What was sequenced was memory CD4+ T cells from blood. CDR3 sequence: CASSTGTENTEAFF. The CDR3, as DNA: TGTGCCAGCAGCACCGGGACAGAGAACACTGAAGCTTTCTTT.